In this sample, the clone carrying this T cell receptor beta chain turned up many times. Antigen: not known. The record originates from a study of CD8 T cells in ankylosing spondylitis. In making TCR beta libraries, quantitative 5'-RACE with molecular barcodes was used. TCRdb re-called the 5' RACE reads through MiXCR, storing one row per CDR3 protein. The repertoire holds approximately 540,000 distinct CDR3 sequences, with about an eighth as singletons. V lost 6 bases, J lost 2 bases, and 15 bases stayed unmatched. The CDR3 runs 17 residues. Germline V gene lookup returns CDR1 DFQATT and CDR2 SNEGSKA (reference sequence). General observations from the study: Significantly higher representation of disease-linked clones was reported for matched ankylosing spondylitis synovial fluid. Seemingly distinctive of ankylosing spondylitis blood was a TCR beta motif formed by eight highly homologous variants.

This sequence was found in a male donor with ankylosing spondylitis. V and J are TRBV20-1 and TRBJ2-3; 9 nucleotides agree with TRBD1. Sequencing was carried out using blood, either unsorted or a sorted T cell fraction (not recorded which). DNA of the CDR3: TGCAGTGCGGGACGGACAGGGGTAAATGCGCTCACAGATACGCAGTATTTT. This sequence encodes CSAGRTGVNALTDTQYF.